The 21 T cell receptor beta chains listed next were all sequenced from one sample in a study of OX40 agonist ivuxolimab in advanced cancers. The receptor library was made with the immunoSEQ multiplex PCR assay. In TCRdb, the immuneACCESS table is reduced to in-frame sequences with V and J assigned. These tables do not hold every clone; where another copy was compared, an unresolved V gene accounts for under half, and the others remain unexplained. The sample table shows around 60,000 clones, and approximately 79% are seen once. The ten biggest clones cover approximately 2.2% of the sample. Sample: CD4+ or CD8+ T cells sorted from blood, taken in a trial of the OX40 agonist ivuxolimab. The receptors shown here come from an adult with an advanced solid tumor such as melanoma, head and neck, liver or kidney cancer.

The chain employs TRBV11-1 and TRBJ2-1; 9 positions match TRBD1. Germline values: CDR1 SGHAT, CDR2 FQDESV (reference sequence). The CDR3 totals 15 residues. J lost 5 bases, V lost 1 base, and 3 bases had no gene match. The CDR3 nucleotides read TGTGCCAGCAGCTTAGGGGACAGGGCGGACAATGAGCAGTTCTTC. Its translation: CASSLGDRADNEQFF.

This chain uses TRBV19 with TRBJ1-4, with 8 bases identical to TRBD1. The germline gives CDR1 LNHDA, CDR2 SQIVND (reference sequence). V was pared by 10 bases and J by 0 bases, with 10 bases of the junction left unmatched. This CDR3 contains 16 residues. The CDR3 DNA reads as TGTGCCACGTCCGGGACAGGTCTTGCAACTAATGAAAAACTGTTTTTT. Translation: CATSGTGLATNEKLFF.

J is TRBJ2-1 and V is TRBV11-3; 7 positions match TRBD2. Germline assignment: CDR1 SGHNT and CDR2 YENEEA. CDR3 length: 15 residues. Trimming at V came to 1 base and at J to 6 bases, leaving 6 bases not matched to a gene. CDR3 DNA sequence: TGTGCCAGCAGCTTAGCGTCTAGCGGAACCAATGAGCAGTTCTTC. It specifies CASSLASSGTNEQFF.

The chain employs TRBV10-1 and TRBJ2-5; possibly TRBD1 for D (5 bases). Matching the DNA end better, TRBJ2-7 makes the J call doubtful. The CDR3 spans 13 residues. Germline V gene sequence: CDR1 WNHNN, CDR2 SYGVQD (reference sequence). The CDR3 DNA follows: TGCGCCAGCAGTGAGACAGGCAGATACGAGCAGTACTTC. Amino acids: CASSETGRYEQYF.

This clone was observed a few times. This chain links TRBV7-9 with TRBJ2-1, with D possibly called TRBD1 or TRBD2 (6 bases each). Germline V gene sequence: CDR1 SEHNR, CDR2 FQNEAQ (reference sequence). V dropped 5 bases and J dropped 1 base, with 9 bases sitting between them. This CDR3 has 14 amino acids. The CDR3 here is CASSGGRSYNEQFF. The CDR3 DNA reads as TGTGCCAGCAGCGGGGGGCGGTCCTACAATGAGCAGTTCTTC.

CDR3 in amino acids: CASSYSGGYNEQFF. For the CDR3, the DNA is TGTGCCAGCAGTTATAGCGGGGGATACAATGAGCAGTTCTTC. The chain joins TRBV28 to TRBJ2-1, with 9 bases matching TRBD2. Germline values: CDR1 MDHEN, CDR2 SYDVKM. J was trimmed by 4 bases and V by 4 bases; bases with no gene match: 2. The CDR3 is 14 amino acids.

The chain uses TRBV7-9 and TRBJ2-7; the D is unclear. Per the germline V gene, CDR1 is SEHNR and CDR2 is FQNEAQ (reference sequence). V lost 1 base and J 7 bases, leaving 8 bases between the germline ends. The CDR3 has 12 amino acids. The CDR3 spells CASSLGIGEQYF. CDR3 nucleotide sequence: TGTGCCAGCAGCTTAGGAATTGGGGAGCAGTACTTC.

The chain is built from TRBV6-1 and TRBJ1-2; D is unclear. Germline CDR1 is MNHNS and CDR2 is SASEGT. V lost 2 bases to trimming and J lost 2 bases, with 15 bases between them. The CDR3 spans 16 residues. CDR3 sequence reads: CASSEPRTGRNYGYTF. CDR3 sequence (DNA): TGTGCCAGCAGTGAACCCCGCACCGGTAGGAACTATGGCTACACCTTC.

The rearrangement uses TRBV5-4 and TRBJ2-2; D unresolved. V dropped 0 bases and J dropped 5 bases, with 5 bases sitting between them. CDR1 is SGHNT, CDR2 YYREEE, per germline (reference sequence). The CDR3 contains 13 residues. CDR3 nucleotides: TGTGCCAGCAGCTTGGTAGTGACCGGGGAGCTGTTTTTT. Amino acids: CASSLVVTGELFF.

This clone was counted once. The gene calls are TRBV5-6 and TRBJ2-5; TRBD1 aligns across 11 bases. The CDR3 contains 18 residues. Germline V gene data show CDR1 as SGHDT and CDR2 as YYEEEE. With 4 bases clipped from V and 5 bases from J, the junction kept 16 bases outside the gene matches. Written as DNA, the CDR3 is TGTGCCAGCAGCCCGTTACCAACCGGGACAGGGGGAACGGAGACCCAGTACTTC. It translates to CASSPLPTGTGGTETQYF.

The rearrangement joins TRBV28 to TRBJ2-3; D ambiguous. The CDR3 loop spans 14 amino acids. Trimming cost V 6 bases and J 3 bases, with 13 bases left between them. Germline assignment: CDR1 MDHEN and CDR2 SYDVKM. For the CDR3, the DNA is TGTGCCAGCAGCCGCCGAGTGAGGACAGATACGCAGTATTTT. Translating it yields CASSRRVRTDTQYF.

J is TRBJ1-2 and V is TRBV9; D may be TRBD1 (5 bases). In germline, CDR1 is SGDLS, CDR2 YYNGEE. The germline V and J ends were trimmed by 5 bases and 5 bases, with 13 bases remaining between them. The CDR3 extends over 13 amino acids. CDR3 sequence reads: CASSGNQGYGYTF. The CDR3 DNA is TGTGCCAGCAGTGGGAACCAGGGTTATGGCTACACCTTC. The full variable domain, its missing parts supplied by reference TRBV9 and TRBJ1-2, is DSGVTQTPKHLITATGQRVTLRCSPRSGDLSVYWYQQSLDQGLQFLIQYYNGEERAKGNILERFSAQQFPDLHSELNLSSLELGDSALYFCASSGNQGYGYTFGSGTRLTVV.

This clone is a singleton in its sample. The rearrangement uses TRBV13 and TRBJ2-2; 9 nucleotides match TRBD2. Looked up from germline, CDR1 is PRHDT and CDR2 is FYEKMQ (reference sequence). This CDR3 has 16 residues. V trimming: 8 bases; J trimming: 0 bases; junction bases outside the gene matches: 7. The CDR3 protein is CASQRGDFANTGELFF. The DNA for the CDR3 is TGTGCCAGCCAGCGGGGGGACTTCGCGAACACCGGGGAGCTGTTTTTT.

The CDR3 is CASSEGTKQETQYF. CDR3 nucleotide sequence: TGTGCCAGCAGTGAAGGGACGAAGCAAGAGACCCAGTACTTC. The rearrangement joins TRBV2 to TRBJ2-5, with D unresolved. The CDR3 covers 14 residues. Germline V gives CDR1 SNHLY, CDR2 FYNNEI. The V end lost 1 base, the J end lost 2 bases, and 8 bases lay between the germline ends.

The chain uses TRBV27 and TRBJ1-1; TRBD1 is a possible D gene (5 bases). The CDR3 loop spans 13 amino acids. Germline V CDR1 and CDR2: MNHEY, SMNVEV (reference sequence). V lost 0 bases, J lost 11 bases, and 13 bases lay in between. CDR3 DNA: TGTGCCAGCAGTTTATCGGGGGGGGTCGGCGCTTTCTTT. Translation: CASSLSGGVGAFF.

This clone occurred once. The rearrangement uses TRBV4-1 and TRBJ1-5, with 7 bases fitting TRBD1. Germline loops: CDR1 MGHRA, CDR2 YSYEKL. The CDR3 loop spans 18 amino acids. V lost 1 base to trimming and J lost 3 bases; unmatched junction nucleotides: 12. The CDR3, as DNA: TGCGCCAGCAGCCAAGTGGCCAGGGGGAGCTCGGACAATCAGCCCCAGCATTTT. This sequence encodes CASSQVARGSSDNQPQHF.

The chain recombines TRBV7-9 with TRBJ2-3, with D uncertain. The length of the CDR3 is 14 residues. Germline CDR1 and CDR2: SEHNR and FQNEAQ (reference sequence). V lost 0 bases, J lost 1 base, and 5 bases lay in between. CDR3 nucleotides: TGTGCCAGCAGCTTAGCCAGCGGCACAGATACGCAGTATTTT. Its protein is CASSLASGTDTQYF. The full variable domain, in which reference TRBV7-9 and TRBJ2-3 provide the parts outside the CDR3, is DTGVSQNPRHKITKRGQNVTFRCDPISEHNRLYWYRQTLGQGPEFLTYFQNEAQLEKSRLLSDRFSAERPKGSFSTLEIQRTEQGDSAMYLCASSLASGTDTQYFGPGTRLTVL.

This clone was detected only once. This CDR3 is CASSFGDRGAGYTF. CDR3 coding DNA: TGTGCCAGCAGTTTCGGGGACAGGGGAGCTGGCTACACCTTC. The V call is TRBV6-5, the J call TRBJ1-2, with TRBD1 matching over 10 bases. The CDR3 covers 14 residues. J was trimmed by 7 bases and V by 4 bases; bases with no gene match: 6. CDR1 and CDR2 from the germline V gene are MNHEY and SVGAGI.

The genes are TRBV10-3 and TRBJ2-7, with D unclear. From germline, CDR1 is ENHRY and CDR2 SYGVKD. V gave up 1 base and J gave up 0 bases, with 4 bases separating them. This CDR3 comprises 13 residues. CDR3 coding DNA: TGTGCCATCAGTGAGTTTAGCTCCTACGAGCAGTACTTC. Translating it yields CAISEFSSYEQYF.

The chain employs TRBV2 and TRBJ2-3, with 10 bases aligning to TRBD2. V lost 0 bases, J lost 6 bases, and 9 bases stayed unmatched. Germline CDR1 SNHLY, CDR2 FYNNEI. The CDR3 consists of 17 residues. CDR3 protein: CASSEASLAGEVDTQYF. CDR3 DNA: TGTGCCAGCAGTGAAGCGTCCCTAGCGGGGGAGGTGGATACGCAGTATTTT.

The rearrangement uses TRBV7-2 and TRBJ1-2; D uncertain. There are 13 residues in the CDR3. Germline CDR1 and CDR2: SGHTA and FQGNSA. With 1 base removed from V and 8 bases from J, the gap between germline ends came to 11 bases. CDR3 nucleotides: TGTGCCAGCAGCTTAGACCAACTGGGCGGCTACACCTTC. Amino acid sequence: CASSLDQLGGYTF.